The 14 T cell receptor beta chains below come from one sample, sequenced in a study of CD8 T cells in ankylosing spondylitis. Broader study findings: A motif in TCR beta, a set of roughly eight highly homologous variants, appeared characteristic of ankylosing spondylitis blood.

TCRdb re-called the 5' RACE reads through MiXCR, storing one row per CDR3 protein. The sample lists under 950,000 distinct CDR3 sequences, 15% to 20% occurring once. These receptors have no identified antigens. Sequencing was carried out using blood, either unsorted or a sorted T cell fraction (not recorded which). The receptors originated from a male donor with ankylosing spondylitis.

The chain links TRBV10-3 to TRBJ1-3; D gene ambiguous. The V end lost 3 bases, the J end lost 0 bases, and 12 bases lay between the germline ends. The CDR3 has 16 amino acids. Germline V gene data show CDR1 as ENHRY and CDR2 as SYGVKD. The CDR3 reads CAISDQDFRSGNTIYF. The CDR3, as DNA: TGTGCCATCAGTGACCAGGATTTTCGCTCTGGAAACACCATATATTTT.

The chain couples TRBV29-1 to TRBJ2-5; 11 positions match TRBD1. CDR3 length equals 17 residues. Germline V CDR1 and CDR2: SQVTM, ANQGSEA. Trimming took 3 bases from V and 6 from J; bases not matched to a gene: 15. For the CDR3, the DNA is TGCAGCGTTGATTTCAGGGTGGCGGACAGGGGGCTAAAGACCCAGTACTTC. Translation gives CSVDFRVADRGLKTQYF.

The chain combines TRBV20-1 with TRBJ2-7, with 8 bases identical to TRBD2. CDR1 DFQATT and CDR2 SNEGSKA come from the germline V gene (reference sequence). Unmatched junction bases numbered 1, after V lost 1 base and J lost 2 bases. There are 13 residues in the CDR3. For the CDR3, the DNA is TGCAGTGCTAGAGCGGGAGGGACCTACGAGCAGTACTTC. It codes for CSARAGGTYEQYF.

This clonotype has only a few counts. The chain carries TRBV7-9 and TRBJ2-1, with D possibly matching TRBD2 (6 bases). The length of the CDR3 is 13 residues. The V gene's germline CDR1 is SEHNR and CDR2 FQNEAQ (reference sequence). V lost 3 bases and J 14 bases, leaving 17 bases between the germline ends. The DNA for the CDR3 is TGTGCCAGCAGCTTTAGCGGCACCCAGTATGAGTTCTTC. It encodes CASSFSGTQYEFF.

The chain joins TRBV12-3 or TRBV12-4 to TRBJ2-3; a possible D gene is TRBD1 (6 bases). This CDR3 spans 14 amino acids. Trimming took 7 bases from V and 5 from J, leaving 16 bases between them. CDR3 nucleotide sequence: TGTGCCAGCACCGGACAGCGATTGGGAGATACGCAGTATTTT. It codes for CASTGQRLGDTQYF.

This clonotype was observed a handful of times. J is TRBJ2-3 and V is TRBV2; TRBD2 matches at 13 bases. Germline V gene sequence: CDR1 SNHLY, CDR2 FYNNEI. V lost 6 bases and J lost 0; bases outside the gene matches: 0. This CDR3 has 15 amino acids. DNA of the CDR3: TGTGCCAGCAGGGGACTAGCGGGGAGCACAGATACGCAGTATTTT. Its translation is CASRGLAGSTDTQYF.

This clonotype was observed a few times. CDR3 sequence (DNA): TGCGCCAGCAGCCCGTGGGGGCCCATCTATGGCTACACCTTC. Protein product: CASSPWGPIYGYTF. The rearrangement links TRBV4-1 to TRBJ1-2; TRBD1 might be the D (6 bases). Germline CDR1 and CDR2: MGHRA and YSYEKL. Trimming left V 4 bases short and J 4 bases short, with 13 bases between. This CDR3 contains 14 residues.

The rearrangement uses TRBV5-1 and TRBJ2-1, with 7 bases identical to TRBD2. J was trimmed by 10 bases and V by 0 bases; bases with no gene match: 13. Looked up from germline, CDR1 is SGHRS and CDR2 is YFSETQ. The CDR3 runs to 16 residues. The CDR3 here is CASSLVSSGPQGEQFF. CDR3 DNA sequence: TGCGCCAGCAGCTTGGTATCTAGCGGACCCCAAGGGGAGCAGTTCTTC.

V gene TRBV2 combines with J gene TRBJ2-1, with D unresolved. The length of the CDR3 is 13 residues. Germline V gives CDR1 SNHLY, CDR2 FYNNEI. V was pared by 8 bases and J by 0 bases, with 8 bases between. CDR3 protein: CASGRPSYNEQFF. The DNA for the CDR3 is TGTGCCAGCGGCCGGCCCTCCTACAATGAGCAGTTCTTC.

This clonotype was observed a handful of times. The rearrangement joins TRBV4-1 to TRBJ2-5; D might be TRBD1 (5 bases). Trimming pared 0 bases from V and 5 bases from J, leaving 16 bases between. CDR1 is MGHRA and CDR2 is YSYEKL in the germline V gene. The CDR3 contains 16 residues. CDR3 in amino acids: CASSQDRGTGGETQYF. The CDR3 DNA reads TGCGCCAGCAGCCAAGACCGTGGAACAGGTGGTGAGACCCAGTACTTC.

V and J are TRBV20-1 and TRBJ2-1; 9 bases match TRBD2. J lost 8 bases, V lost 0 bases, and 8 bases had no gene match. Germline loops: CDR1 DFQATT, CDR2 SNEGSKA (reference sequence). The CDR3 runs to 15 residues. DNA for the CDR3: TGCAGTGCTAGAGATACGCGGGAGGGCCGGTATGAGCAGTTCTTC. Protein product: CSARDTREGRYEQFF.

V gene TRBV5-6 combines with J gene TRBJ1-2, with 7 bases aligning to TRBD1. This CDR3 has 14 residues. J lost 8 bases, V lost 3 bases, and 10 bases had no gene match. Germline V CDR1 and CDR2: SGHDT, YYEEEE. CDR3 loop: CASSSVTGNQGYTF. Here the CDR3 DNA reads TGTGCCAGCAGCTCAGTGACAGGGAACCAAGGCTACACCTTC.

CDR3 in amino acids: CASSSRQGMLMNTEAFF. The DNA of the CDR3 is TGCGCCAGCAGCTCACGACAGGGGATGTTAATGAACACTGAAGCTTTCTTT. The chain links TRBV5-1 to TRBJ1-1, with 8 bases matching TRBD1. Germline CDR1 SGHRS, CDR2 YFSETQ. V lost 3 bases, J lost 0 bases, and 10 bases stayed unmatched. This CDR3 has 17 amino acids.

This clonotype was seen many times. The rearrangement joins TRBV12-3 or TRBV12-4 to TRBJ2-6, with no clear D. Trimming shortened V by 6 bases and J by 2 bases, and 11 bases separated the two germline ends. This CDR3 has 15 amino acids. The DNA of the CDR3 is TGTGCCAGCAGGTTCTGGGCTACTGGGGCCAACGTCCTGACTTTC. It codes for CASRFWATGANVLTF.